These 29 T cell receptor beta chains came from one sample sequenced in a study of T cells in Graves' hyperthyroidism and ophthalmopathy. There were TCR beta CDR3 regions amplified from RNA transcripts. HTBI primers were employed in a first-round RT-PCR of the TCR CDR3. TCRdb analysed the multiplex PCR reads with MiXCR anew, one entry per CDR3 protein. The sample yields a few hundred thousand distinct CDR3 sequences, under 20% seen once. Sample: blood. Every receptor here comes from a woman between 18 and 29 years old with Graves' hyperthyroidism.

The chain combines TRBV5-5 with TRBJ2-2, with D unclear. In germline, CDR1 is SGHKS, CDR2 YYEKEE (reference sequence). There are 16 residues in the CDR3. Trimming removed 1 base at V and 2 bases at J, with 12 bases between. In DNA, the CDR3 is TGTGCCAGCAGCTTGTCAGTAGGAGCCAACACCGGGGAGCTGTTTTTT. Translation: CASSLSVGANTGELFF.

This clonotype has just a few counts. At one of its ends the junction is not consistent with the germline gene, which may arise from a read error. This chain uses TRBV11-2 with TRBJ2-4; TRBD2 aligns across 11 bases. Germline V CDR1 and CDR2: SGHAT, FQNNGV. The CDR3 has 14 amino acids. The CDR3 region is CASSILAGDGIKYF. In DNA form, the CDR3 reads TGTGCCAGCAGCATACTAGCGGGGGACGGCATTAAGTACTTC.

This clonotype was observed many times. The gene calls are TRBV6-1 and TRBJ1-6; D gene unclear. The CDR3 extends over 14 amino acids. Germline CDR1 MNHNS, CDR2 SASEGT. Deletions cut 10 bases from V and 3 bases from J, with 13 bases between. CDR3 sequence (DNA): TGTGCCACCTCACAAGATCTCTATAATTCACCCCTCCACTTT. This encodes CATSQDLYNSPLHF.

This clonotype came up many times. The CDR3 spells CASRTGTANTEAFF. CDR3 nucleotide sequence: TGTGCCAGCAGGACCGGGACGGCGAACACTGAAGCTTTCTTT. V and J are TRBV12-3 or TRBV12-4 and TRBJ1-1; possibly TRBD1 for D (5 bases). CDR3 size: 14 residues. With 6 bases removed from V and 1 base from J, the gap between germline ends came to 12 bases.

This sequence joins TRBV12-3 or TRBV12-4 and TRBJ1-1; perhaps TRBD1 as D (6 bases). The V end lost 6 bases, the J end lost 5 bases, and 19 bases lay between the germline ends. This CDR3 contains 15 residues. For the CDR3, the DNA is TGTGCCAGCAGCCTAAACGGAGGGGGTATAACTGAAGCTTTCTTT. This codes for CASSLNGGGITEAFF.

This clonotype appeared many times. The chain combines TRBV10-3 with TRBJ2-7, with a possible D match to TRBD2 (5 bases). The CDR3 has 16 residues. The germline gives CDR1 ENHRY, CDR2 SYGVKD. V shed 0 bases and J shed 3 bases, with 15 bases lying between them. CDR3 loop: CAISESKGGSFYEQYF. CDR3 DNA sequence: TGTGCCATCAGTGAGTCGAAAGGCGGGTCCTTCTACGAGCAGTACTTC.

This clonotype was recorded at least ten times. This chain uses TRBV6-4 with TRBJ1-1, with unresolved D. The CDR3 length is 15 residues. CDR1 is MRHNA, CDR2 SNTAGT, per germline. Trimming left V 2 bases short and J 3 bases short, with 13 bases between. Here the CDR3 DNA reads TGTGCCAGCAGTGACACGGTAGATGGGTACACTGAAGCTTTCTTT. This sequence encodes CASSDTVDGYTEAFF.

This clonotype was seen just once. V is TRBV2 and J is TRBJ2-7; 8 bases agree with TRBD2. Trimming took 9 bases from V and 5 from J; bases not matched to a gene: 9. The CDR3 is 13 residues long. The germline gives CDR1 SNHLY, CDR2 FYNNEI. As DNA, the CDR3 is TGTGCCAGTTCGCGGAGCGGGGGTCACGAGCAGTACTTC. It encodes CASSRSGGHEQYF.

This clonotype appeared a few times. The V and J genes are TRBV30 and TRBJ1-2, with D possibly TRBD1 on 6 matching bases. V dropped 0 bases and J dropped 9 bases, with 14 bases sitting between them. This CDR3 is built from 13 residues. The germline CDR1 and CDR2 sequences are GTSNPN and SVGIG (reference sequence). The CDR3 sequence: CAWSVDGRGSYTF. CDR3 nucleotides: TGTGCCTGGAGTGTAGACGGCAGGGGAAGCTACACCTTC.

This clonotype was counted ten times or more. The rearrangement links TRBV20-1 to TRBJ1-1, with D unresolved. Between the trimmed V and J ends, which lost 0 bases and 4 bases, there was a span of 12 bases. The CDR3 is 14 amino acids. Per germline, CDR1 DFQATT and CDR2 SNEGSKA (reference sequence). CDR3 amino acids: CSARDYAGSTEAFF. The CDR3 nucleotides read TGCAGTGCTAGAGATTATGCAGGATCCACTGAAGCTTTCTTT.

This clonotype was detected ten times or more. The rearrangement uses TRBV3-1 and TRBJ2-5; TRBD1 matches at 9 bases. Trimming removed 6 bases from V and 5 bases from J; junction bases left unmatched: 4. The CDR3 has 13 amino acids. From germline, CDR1 is LGHDT and CDR2 YNNKEL (reference sequence). The CDR3 DNA reads TGTGCCAGCAGGGACAGGGGCTGGGAGACCCAGTACTTC. It translates to CASRDRGWETQYF.

The sample holds many counts of this clonotype. The V gene is TRBV6-1, the J gene TRBJ1-5; D gene ambiguous. The CDR3 loop spans 12 amino acids. Between the trimmed V and J ends, which lost 7 bases and 5 bases, there was a span of 9 bases. Germline assignment: CDR1 MNHNS and CDR2 SASEGT. This CDR3 reads CASTAFDQPQHF. Written as DNA, the CDR3 is TGTGCCAGCACAGCATTCGATCAGCCCCAGCATTTT.

This clonotype showed up many times. This sequence joins TRBV6-1 and TRBJ2-2; D not resolved. Germline CDR1 and CDR2: MNHNS and SASEGT. The CDR3 extends over 14 amino acids. Trimming removed 3 bases at V and 2 bases at J, with 7 bases between. This CDR3 is CASSDGVNTGELFF. As DNA, the CDR3 is TGTGCCAGCAGTGATGGGGTTAACACCGGGGAGCTGTTTTTT.

This clonotype occurred many times. J is TRBJ1-5 and V is TRBV6-1; TRBD1 matches at 11 bases. This CDR3 spans 15 amino acids. The germline gives CDR1 MNHNS, CDR2 SASEGT. V shed 2 bases, J shed 10 bases, and the junction held 7 bases outside the gene matches. Written as DNA, the CDR3 is TGTGCCAGCAGTGAACTAAGGACAGGGGGCGACCCCCAGCATTTT. It codes for CASSELRTGGDPQHF.

The chain has TRBV20-1 and TRBJ1-1; a possible D gene is TRBD1 (6 bases). Germline-derived CDR1 and CDR2 are DFQATT and SNEGSKA (reference sequence). The ends were cut back, 5 bases at V and 0 bases at J, with 10 bases in the middle. CDR3 length: 13 residues. The CDR3 sequence: CSAPGQMNTEAFF. The CDR3 region has the DNA TGCAGTGCTCCGGGACAAATGAACACTGAAGCTTTCTTT.

This clonotype was counted ten times or more. The V gene is TRBV3-1, the J gene TRBJ2-5; D perhaps matches TRBD1 (5 bases). V gave up 4 bases and J gave up 5 bases, with 14 bases separating them. The germline V gene encodes CDR1 LGHDT and CDR2 YNNKEL (reference sequence). The CDR3 runs 14 residues. The CDR3 nucleotides are TGTGCCAGCAGCCGACCATTTGGGGCTGAGACCCAGTACTTC. Amino acid sequence: CASSRPFGAETQYF.

V is TRBV6-1 and J is TRBJ1-2, with a possible D match to TRBD1 (5 bases). The V gene's germline CDR1 is MNHNS and CDR2 SASEGT. Trimming pared 4 bases from V and 7 bases from J, leaving 10 bases between. CDR3 length equals 12 residues. CDR3 in amino acids: CASSVGGTGYTF. The CDR3 bases are TGTGCCAGCAGTGTGGGGGGGACTGGCTACACCTTC.

This chain joins TRBV5-1 and TRBJ2-5; 11 bases agree with TRBD2. Germline CDR1 is SGHRS and CDR2 is YFSETQ. V dropped 2 bases and J dropped 1; count of bases not matched to a gene: 4. The CDR3 consists of 16 residues. The DNA of the CDR3 is TGCGCCAGCAGCTTCGGGACTAGCGGCTTCCAAGAGACCCAGTACTTC. Translating gives CASSFGTSGFQETQYF.

This clonotype was counted many times. V is TRBV7-8 and J is TRBJ2-2; D is unresolved. V lost 5 bases and J 6 bases, leaving 16 bases between the germline ends. This CDR3 has 15 residues. Germline CDR1 SGHVS, CDR2 FQNEAQ. The CDR3 region is CASSPRRGWAGELFF. CDR3 DNA: TGTGCCAGCAGCCCCAGACGCGGATGGGCCGGGGAGCTGTTTTTT. The full variable domain, rest sourced from reference TRBV7-8 and TRBJ2-2, is GAGVSQSPRYKVAKRGQDVALRCDPISGHVSLFWYQQALGQGPEFLTYFQNEAQLDKSGLPSDRFFAERPEGSVSTLKIQRTQQEDSAVYLCASSPRRGWAGELFFGEGSRLTVL.

This clonotype was observed many times. The V and J genes are TRBV20-1 and TRBJ1-2; TRBD1 is a possible D gene (6 bases). V lost 5 bases to trimming and J lost 4 bases, with 17 bases between them. Germline V gene lookup returns CDR1 DFQATT and CDR2 SNEGSKA (reference sequence). The CDR3 loop spans 14 amino acids. For the CDR3, the DNA is TGCAGTGCTGACAGCCTAGACAGGCTCTATGGCTACACCTTC. Translation: CSADSLDRLYGYTF.

This clonotype was picked up many times. J is TRBJ2-5 and V is TRBV6-1; D could derive from TRBD1 or TRBD2 (5 bases each). This CDR3 is 11 amino acids long. The V gene's germline CDR1 is MNHNS and CDR2 SASEGT. The ends were cut back, 5 bases at V and 10 bases at J, with 11 bases in the middle. The CDR3 DNA is TGTGCCAGCAGTCCCGGGACCTACCAGTACTTC. Translating gives CASSPGTYQYF.

This clonotype was counted ten times or more. The chain carries TRBV12-3 or TRBV12-4 and TRBJ1-2; TRBD1 is a possible D gene (5 bases). V lost 5 bases to trimming and J lost 8 bases, with 12 bases between them. The CDR3 is 12 amino acids. The CDR3 DNA follows: TGTGCCAGCAGTATCCAGGGAGGCGGCTACACCTTC. The encoded protein is CASSIQGGGYTF.

This clonotype was observed many times. The V and J genes are TRBV2 and TRBJ1-2; D is possibly TRBD1 (6 bases). Trimming left V 4 bases short and J 4 bases short, with 10 bases between. CDR1 and CDR2 from the germline V gene are SNHLY and FYNNEI. This CDR3 is 13 amino acids long. CDR3 DNA sequence: TGTGCCAGCAGTGTCGACAGGCTCTATGGCTACACCTTC. Protein product: CASSVDRLYGYTF.

The table lists this clonotype with many counts. V gene TRBV6-1 combines with J gene TRBJ2-7; D not certain. V lost 4 bases, J lost 2 bases, and 12 bases lay in between. The V gene's germline CDR1 is MNHNS and CDR2 SASEGT. The length of the CDR3 is 14 residues. The CDR3 protein is CASSGYGGAYEQYF. DNA of the CDR3: TGTGCCAGCAGTGGGTACGGCGGAGCCTACGAGCAGTACTTC.

This clonotype has a count of ten or more. The chain employs TRBV12-5 and TRBJ2-2; 11 nucleotides agree with TRBD1. Trimming at V came to 4 bases and at J to 4 bases, leaving 2 bases not matched to a gene. This CDR3 is 15 amino acids long. CDR1 and CDR2 from the germline V gene are LGHNT and FRNRAP. CDR3 coding DNA: TGTGCTAGTGGTTCGGGACAGGGGGTCACCGGGGAGCTGTTTTTT. Its translation is CASGSGQGVTGELFF. The full variable domain, with the rest looked up from reference TRBV12-5 and TRBJ2-2, is DARVTQTPRHKVTEMGQEVTMRCQPILGHNTVFWYRQTMMQGLELLAYFRNRAPLDDSGMPKDRFSAEMPDATLATLKIQPSEPRDSAVYFCASGSGQGVTGELFFGEGSRLTVL.

This chain connects TRBV2 to TRBJ1-5; D is possibly TRBD1 (6 bases). The CDR3 is made up of 14 amino acids. Between the trimmed V and J ends, which lost 3 bases and 7 bases, there was a span of 13 bases. Germline V gene lookup returns CDR1 SNHLY and CDR2 FYNNEI. CDR3 in DNA: TGTGCCAGCAGTGATGCCAGGGGACACCAGCCCCAGCATTTT. The encoded protein is CASSDARGHQPQHF.

This clonotype has a count of ten or more. The CDR3 here is CSVGVHPGDTEAFF. The CDR3 DNA sequence: TGCAGCGTTGGGGTACACCCAGGGGACACTGAAGCTTTCTTT. This chain joins TRBV29-1 and TRBJ1-1; TRBD1 might be the D (6 bases). The CDR3 loop spans 14 amino acids. Trimming shortened V by 4 bases and J by 3 bases, and 15 bases separated the two germline ends. CDR1 SQVTM and CDR2 ANQGSEA come from the germline V gene.

The sample holds many counts of this clonotype. The chain recombines TRBV15 with TRBJ1-1; tentative D call: TRBD1 (6 bases). Germline lookup yields CDR1 LNHNV and CDR2 YYDKDF (reference sequence). The length of the CDR3 is 13 residues. The V end lost 5 bases, the J end lost 5 bases, and 12 bases lay between the germline ends. For the CDR3, the DNA is TGTGCCACCAGCTCGATGCAGGGGACTGAAGCTTTCTTT. Translating it yields CATSSMQGTEAFF.

This clonotype was seen at least ten times. This chain joins TRBV15 and TRBJ1-5; possible D gene TRBD1, 5 bases. This CDR3 region has 14 residues. CDR1 LNHNV and CDR2 YYDKDF come from the germline V gene (reference sequence). V was cut by 5 bases and J by 4 bases, with 12 bases left in between. CDR3: CATSFRGRNQPQHF. In nucleotides, the CDR3 is TGTGCCACCAGCTTTAGGGGTCGGAATCAGCCCCAGCATTTT.